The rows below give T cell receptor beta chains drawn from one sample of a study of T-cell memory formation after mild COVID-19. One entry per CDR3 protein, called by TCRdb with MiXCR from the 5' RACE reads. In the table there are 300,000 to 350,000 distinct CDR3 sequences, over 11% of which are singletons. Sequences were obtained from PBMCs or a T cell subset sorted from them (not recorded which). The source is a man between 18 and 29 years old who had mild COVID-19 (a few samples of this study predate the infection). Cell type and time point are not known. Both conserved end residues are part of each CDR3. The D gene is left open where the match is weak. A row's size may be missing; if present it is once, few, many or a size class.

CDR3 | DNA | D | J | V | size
CASSVRTSTDTQYF | TGTGCCAGCAGCGTTAGGACTAGCACAGATACGCAGTATTTT | NA | TRBJ2-3 | TRBV9 | few
CASSQEGQTYEQYF | TGTGCCAGCAGCCAAGAAGGACAGACGTACGAGCAGTACTTC | NA | TRBJ2-7 | TRBV4-2 | NA
CSVRQAGYGYTF | TGCAGCGTTCGACAGGCCGGTTATGGCTACACCTTC | NA | TRBJ1-2 | TRBV29-1 | few
CASSFEAIQYF | TGTGCCAGCAGTTTTGAGGCGATTCAGTACTTC | NA | TRBJ2-4 | TRBV12-3/TRBV12-4 | NA
CATSAITQDTQYF | TGTGCCACCAGCGCTATTACGCAGGATACGCAGTATTTT | NA | TRBJ2-3 | TRBV15 | NA
CASSLGTGKGFEQYF | TGTGCCAGCAGCTTAGGGACAGGGAAGGGATTCGAGCAGTACTTC | TRBD1 | TRBJ2-7 | TRBV7-9 | few
CASSYIPGNSNQPQHF | TGTGCCAGCAGTTACATCCCGGGGAATAGCAATCAGCCCCAGCATTTT | NA | TRBJ1-5 | TRBV6-6 | NA
CASSVDGGVLDTQYF | TGTGCCAGCAGCGTAGACGGGGGGGTGCTAGATACGCAGTATTTT | TRBD2 | TRBJ2-3 | TRBV9 | many
CASTTRGPGAKNIQYF | TGTGCCAGCACCACCCGCGGGCCGGGAGCCAAAAACATTCAGTACTTC | NA | TRBJ2-4 | TRBV7-8 | few
CASRPFSGTSYNEQFF | TGTGCCAGCCGACCCTTTAGCGGGACTTCCTACAATGAGCAGTTCTTC | TRBD2 | TRBJ2-1 | TRBV27 | NA
CASSQDQEKLFF | TGTGCCAGCAGCCAAGATCAGGAAAAACTGTTTTTT | NA | TRBJ1-4 | TRBV3-1 | NA
CASSSWAARSYEQYF | TGTGCCAGCAGCTCCTGGGCAGCTAGATCCTACGAGCAGTACTTC | NA | TRBJ2-7 | TRBV5-6 | few
CASSSPALYEQYF | TGTGCCAGCAGCTCCCCCGCGCTCTACGAGCAGTACTTC | NA | TRBJ2-7 | TRBV11-2 | NA
CASSIQGARSGANVLTF | TGTGCCAGCAGCATACAGGGGGCCCGCTCTGGGGCCAACGTCCTGACTTTC | TRBD1 | TRBJ2-6 | TRBV7-3 | NA
CASSPTRSKTQYF | TGTGCCAGCAGTCCTACGAGGAGCAAGACCCAGTACTTC | NA | TRBJ2-5 | TRBV7-6 | few
CASSFSGSMEGETQYF | TGTGCCAGCAGTTTTTCGGGCTCTATGGAGGGGGAGACCCAGTACTTC | NA | TRBJ2-5 | TRBV27 | NA
CASSHGTALNTEAFF | TGTGCCAGCAGTCACGGGACAGCCTTGAACACTGAAGCTTTCTTT | TRBD1 | TRBJ1-1 | TRBV6-5 | few